The 15 T cell receptor beta chains below were found in one sample sequenced in a study of T cell clonotyping in hematopoietic cell transplantation. Sequenced by immunoSEQ multiplex PCR; TCRdb stores in-frame clones only, minus some. The sample shows 30,000 to 40,000 clones, approximately 95% of them seen only once. Time point in this sample: recipient sample about 28 days before transplant, after cytoreduction. The sample in question was peripheral blood mononuclear cells, obtained before stem cell transplant. These receptors all stem from a man between 40 and 49 years old with chronic myeloid leukemia. Some clones in this sample may be carry-over from other donors' samples.

V is TRBV7-8 and J is TRBJ1-1, with D possibly matching TRBD1 (5 bases). This CDR3 comprises 14 residues. The V gene lost 0 bases and the J gene lost 5 bases, with 10 bases spanning the gap. Germline CDR1 SGHVS, CDR2 FQNEAQ. The CDR3: CASSLAQGKTEAFF. Written as DNA, the CDR3 is TGTGCCAGCAGCTTAGCTCAGGGAAAGACTGAAGCTTTCTTT.

The chain joins TRBV7-9 to TRBJ1-2; tentative D call: TRBD1 (6 bases). Looked up from germline, CDR1 is SEHNR and CDR2 is FQNEAQ (reference sequence). V lost 3 bases and J lost 0, with 8 bases in between. There are 14 residues in the CDR3. The CDR3 here is CASSLTGPNYGYTF. The CDR3 nucleotides are TGTGCCAGCAGCTTGACAGGTCCTAACTATGGCTACACCTTC. Supplemented by reference TRBV7-9 and TRBJ1-2, the full variable domain reads DTGVSQNPRHKITKRGQNVTFRCDPISEHNRLYWYRQTLGQGPEFLTYFQNEAQLEKSRLLSDRFSAERPKGSFSTLEIQRTEQGDSAMYLCASSLTGPNYGYTFGSGTRLTVV.

The chain carries TRBV6-4 and TRBJ1-6; tentatively, D is TRBD1 (5 bases). CDR1 and CDR2 from the germline V gene are MRHNA and SNTAGT. The CDR3 extends over 15 amino acids. V lost 6 bases to trimming and J lost 0 bases, with 9 bases between them. For the CDR3, the DNA is TGTGCCAGCAGGCTTGACAGCTCCTATAATTCACCCCTCCACTTT. Translated, it gives CASRLDSSYNSPLHF.

The genes are TRBV12-1 and TRBJ1-5; the tabulated D call, TRBD1, remains unverified against the DNA. TRBV12-1 is designated a pseudogene. CDR3 size: 13 residues. The CDR3 DNA is TGTGCCAGCAGCTACAGGGATCGCCAGCCCCAGCATTTT. This encodes CASSYRDRQPQHF.

This chain links TRBV5-4 with TRBJ1-4; tentative D call: TRBD1 (5 bases). The CDR3 runs 16 residues. Germline V gives CDR1 SGHNT, CDR2 YYREEE (reference sequence). The V and J ends lost 0 bases and 7 bases respectively, with 16 bases between them. Here the CDR3 reads CASSLAREGQGEKLFF. CDR3 DNA sequence: TGTGCCAGCAGCTTGGCCAGGGAGGGTCAGGGTGAAAAACTGTTTTTT.

This chain uses TRBV23-1 with TRBJ1-1; tentative D call: TRBD1 (5 bases). TRBV23-1 falls under the ORF class, with uncertain function. Trimming pared 4 bases from V and 4 bases from J, leaving 16 bases between. The CDR3 is made up of 15 amino acids. The chain's CDR3 is CASSPLWGVGTEAFF. For the CDR3, the DNA is TGCGCCAGCAGTCCCCTATGGGGGGTAGGCACTGAAGCTTTCTTT.

The CDR3 DNA is TGTGCCACCAGCAGAGATTTGGGGGACGAGCAGTACTTC. Protein: CATSRDLGDEQYF. The chain combines TRBV15 with TRBJ2-7; either TRBD1 or TRBD2 may fit D (5 bases each). Germline V lookup: CDR1 LNHNV, CDR2 YYDKDF (reference sequence). V lost 0 bases and J lost 5, with 8 bases in between. The CDR3 spans 13 residues.

This chain links TRBV11-3 with TRBJ1-6, with unresolved D. Trimming took 4 bases from V and 9 from J, leaving 10 bases between them. CDR1 is SGHNT and CDR2 is YENEEA in the germline V gene. The CDR3 runs 13 residues. The CDR3 nucleotides are TGTGCCAGCAGCTCCCTGATGGGTTCACCCCTCCACTTT. This codes for CASSSLMGSPLHF.

The V call is TRBV5-1, the J call TRBJ2-4, with a weak D call TRBD1 (6 bases). There are 17 residues in the CDR3. Trimming left V 3 bases short and J 0 bases short, with 16 bases between. Germline V gene sequence: CDR1 SGHRS, CDR2 YFSETQ. CDR3 sequence reads: CASSSGDGGLAKNIQYF. The CDR3 DNA is TGCGCCAGCAGCTCAGGGGACGGAGGACTAGCCAAAAACATTCAGTACTTC.

V usage is TRBV30 and J usage is TRBJ1-5; D unresolved. The CDR3 totals 13 residues. Germline loops: CDR1 GTSNPN, CDR2 SVGIG (reference sequence). The V end was cut by 2 bases, the J end by 4 bases, with 9 bases between. The CDR3 region has the DNA TGTGCCTGGAGTCGGGCTGTGAATCAGCCCCAGCATTTT. Encoded protein: CAWSRAVNQPQHF.

V is TRBV5-5 and J is TRBJ1-2; D not resolved. The CDR3 totals 15 residues. V was cut by 0 bases and J by 4 bases, with 13 bases left in between. Germline V gene sequence: CDR1 SGHKS, CDR2 YYEKEE (reference sequence). DNA of the CDR3: TGTGCCAGCAGCTTGGATGTTGGCGGCACCTATGGCTACACCTTC. Its translation: CASSLDVGGTYGYTF.

The chain is built from TRBV9 and TRBJ2-3; D is perhaps TRBD1 (7 bases). Trimming shortened V by 4 bases and J by 0 bases, and 15 bases separated the two germline ends. This CDR3 contains 16 residues. Germline CDR1 is SGDLS and CDR2 is YYNGEE. The CDR3, as DNA: TGTGCCAGCAGCCTACAGGGGAGGAGGAGCACAGATACGCAGTATTTT. It is translated as CASSLQGRRSTDTQYF.

The chain carries TRBV7-9 and TRBJ2-5; TRBD1 aligns across 8 bases. V was pared by 3 bases and J by 4 bases, with 4 bases of the junction left unmatched. CDR1 is SEHNR, CDR2 FQNEAQ, per germline (reference sequence). The CDR3 is 14 amino acids. CDR3 protein: CASSFRQGRETQYF. CDR3 nucleotides: TGTGCCAGCAGCTTTCGACAGGGGAGAGAGACCCAGTACTTC.

The chain joins TRBV30 to TRBJ1-3, with a weak D call TRBD1 (5 bases). The CDR3 runs to 13 residues. Deletions cut 5 bases from V and 2 bases from J, with 10 bases between. CDR1 and CDR2 (germline): GTSNPN, SVGIG (reference sequence). This chain's CDR3 is CAWGRGTGNTIYF. CDR3 coding DNA: TGTGCCTGGGGGAGGGGTACTGGAAACACCATATATTTT.

Only one count was recorded for this clone. This chain links TRBV5-1 with TRBJ1-3; D is unresolved. The CDR3 is made up of 13 amino acids. CDR1 is SGHRS and CDR2 is YFSETQ in the germline V gene. The V end lost 4 bases, the J end lost 4 bases, and 9 bases lay between the germline ends. CDR3 bases: TGCGCCAGCAGCCTGAATCCCGGAAACACCATATATTTT. Translated: CASSLNPGNTIYF.